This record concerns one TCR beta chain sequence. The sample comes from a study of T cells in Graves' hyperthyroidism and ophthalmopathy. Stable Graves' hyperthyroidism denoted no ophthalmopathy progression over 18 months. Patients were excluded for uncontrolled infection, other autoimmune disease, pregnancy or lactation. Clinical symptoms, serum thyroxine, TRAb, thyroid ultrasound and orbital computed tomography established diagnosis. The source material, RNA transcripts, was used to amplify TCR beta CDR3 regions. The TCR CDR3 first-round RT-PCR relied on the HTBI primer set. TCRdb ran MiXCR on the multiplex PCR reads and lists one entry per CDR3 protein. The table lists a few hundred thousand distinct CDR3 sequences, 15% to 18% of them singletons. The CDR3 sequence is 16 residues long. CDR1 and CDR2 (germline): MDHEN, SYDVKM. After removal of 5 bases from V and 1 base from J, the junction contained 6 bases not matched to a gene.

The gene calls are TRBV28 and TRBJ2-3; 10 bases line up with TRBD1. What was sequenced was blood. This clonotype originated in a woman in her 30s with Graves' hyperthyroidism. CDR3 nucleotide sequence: TGTGCCAGCAGTGTAGACAGGGGGCCCGGCACAGATACGCAGTATTTT. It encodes CASSVDRGPGTDTQYF.